The 14 T cell receptor delta chains reported below all come from one sample, sequenced in a study of gamma-delta T cells after stem cell transplantation. TCRdb reapplied CATT to the RT-PCR reads. Seen here are some 2,500 delta-chain clones, approximately 20% observed once, and the top ten hold just under 8%. The sequenced sample consisted of gamma-delta T cells. These receptor sequences come from a human donor. It is not recorded whose cells these are; they may come from a transplant donor.

This clone is termed medium-sized (0.01 to 0.1%). V is TRAV29/DV5 and J is TRDJ1; TRDD2 matches at 8 bases. V was clipped by 0 bases and J by 2 bases; unmatched bases: 24. The CDR3 runs 21 residues. In germline, CDR1 is NSMFDY, CDR2 ISSIKDK. The CDR3 bases are TGTGCAGCAAGCGAATCTTCCTACAAGTTACCTAACCGGGTTGGTACCGATAAACTCATCTTT. Amino acid sequence: CAASESSYKLPNRVGTDKLIF.

A note on this clone: A much more abundant neighbour one base away suggests this may be a read error. This chain connects TRDV2 to TRDJ3; 9 bases align to TRDD3. No J segment appears in TCRdb, so it was assigned here by matching the sequence to germline. Trimming cost V 3 bases and J 0 bases; bases outside gene matches: 17. Germline CDR1 and CDR2: GEAIGNYY and EKD. The CDR3 length is 22 residues. CDR3 sequence (DNA): TGTGCCTGTGACGCCGGGAGTCTGGGGGATTCTAGCGGCTCCTGGGACACCCGACAGATGTTTTTC. Its protein product is CACDAGSLGDSSGSWDTRQMFF.

Only a few counts were recorded for this clone. This may be a read error: a much more frequent sequence differs by one nucleotide. This sequence joins TRDV3 and TRDJ1; tentative D call: TRDD3 (6 bases). Trimming removed 2 bases from V and 6 bases from J, with 37 bases in between. The CDR3 length is 20 residues. The germline V gene has CDR1 TVYSNPD and CDR2 GDNSRS (reference sequence). The CDR3 nucleotides read TGTGCCTTTGGGCCTTCACCCAACCTGTCGGGGATCCTCCCCCCCAATAAACTCATCTTT. It translates to CAFGPSPNLSGILPPNKLIF.

This clone was counted a few times. A read error may be the cause here, since a much bigger clone is one base away. Different DNA sequences within this sample yield the same CDR3. The J gene is TRDJ3, the V gene TRDV2; 11 nucleotides line up with TRDD3. With V trimmed by 3 bases and J by 5 bases, 8 bases remained unmatched. The CDR3 consists of 18 residues. CDR1 GEAIGNYY and CDR2 EKD come from the germline V gene. CDR3 residues: CACDAWGIPPRDTRQMFF. The CDR3 bases are TGTGCCTGTGACGCCTGGGGGATACCACCCCGGGACACCCGACAGATGTTTTTC.

V usage is TRDV1 and J usage is TRDJ1, with 7 bases fitting TRDD3. V was pared by 5 bases and J by 1 base, with 19 bases of the junction left unmatched. Germline CDR1 is TSWWSYY and CDR2 is QGS. CDR3 size: 19 residues. The CDR3, as DNA: TGTGCTCTTGGGCCCCTTTCAGGGGGGAGGGATACCGGCACCGATAAACTCATCTTT. This codes for CALGPLSGGRDTGTDKLIF.

This clone was recorded a few times. A read error may account for a junction end that differs from germline. CDR3 coding DNA: TGTGCTCTTGGGCTGGGTACCGATAAACCCATCTTT. Encoded protein: CALGLGTDKPIF. J is TRDJ1 and V is TRDV1, with a possible D match to TRDD3 (5 bases). The CDR3 is 12 amino acids. Germline CDR1 and CDR2: TSWWSYY and QGS.

This clone turned up a few times. V usage is TRDV1 and J usage is TRDJ1; 12 positions match TRDD3. With 8 bases clipped from V and 0 bases from J, the junction kept 25 bases outside the gene matches. The CDR3 consists of 22 residues. Germline CDR1 TSWWSYY, CDR2 QGS. The DNA of the CDR3 is TGTGCTCTTAAGAGGGGGGGGGTTCCCACTGGGGGATACCTAGGGTACACCGATAAACTCATCTTT. Its protein is CALKRGGVPTGGYLGYTDKLIF.

Note on this clone: One base away lies a much larger clone, so this may be a sequencing read error. The chain joins TRDV1 to TRDJ3; 7 bases map to TRDD3. The J gene, not given by TCRdb, was assigned here from a germline match of the nucleotide sequence. The CDR3 runs 19 residues. CDR1 TSWWSYY and CDR2 QGS come from the germline V gene. The CDR3 protein is CAIGELGDMSSWDTRQMFF. The CDR3 region has the DNA TGTGCTATTGGGGAACTAGGGGATATGAGCTCCTGGGACACCCGACAGATGTTTTTC.

The J segment is TRDJ3; no V gene was assigned; the table's D gene call, TRDD3, was not cross checked with the DNA. The CDR3 sequence is 18 residues long. CDR3 in amino acids: CACDTWGINSWYTRQMFF. The CDR3 DNA reads TGTGCCTGTGACACCTGGGGGATTAACTCCTGGTACACCCGACAGATGTTTTTC.

This clone is judged medium-sized (0.01 to 0.1%). The gene calls are TRDV1 and TRDJ1; 8 nucleotides agree with TRDD3. Germline CDR1 reads TSWWSYY; CDR2 reads QGS. The V gene end was trimmed by 4 bases and the J gene end by 0 bases; junction bases not matched to a gene: 22. The CDR3 runs to 21 residues. This CDR3 reads CALGAQTILLGVSTHTDKLIF. CDR3 DNA: TGTGCTCTTGGGGCACAAACTATTCTACTGGGGGTCTCAACTCACACCGATAAACTCATCTTT.

On this clone itself: A much larger clone sits a single nucleotide away, making a read error possible. The same CDR3 can be traced to other DNA sequences in this sample. The chain is built from TRDV1 and TRDJ2; D uncertain. Germline V CDR1 and CDR2: TSWWSYY, QGS. This CDR3 spans 15 amino acids. CDR3 sequence (DNA): TGTGCTCTTGGGGAACTCCGGTTTTTGACAGCGCAACTCTTCTTT. Residues: CALGELRFLTAQLFF.

This clone is termed large (0.1 to 1%). The same CDR3 can be traced to other DNA sequences in this sample. This chain uses TRDV3 with TRDJ1; the match to TRDD3 covers 7 bases. In germline, CDR1 is TVYSNPD, CDR2 GDNSRS (reference sequence). The CDR3 has 14 residues. The V segment lost 5 bases and the J segment 0 bases; nucleotides outside the gene matches: 9. CDR3 protein: CAADTGAHTDKLIF. The CDR3 DNA follows: TGTGCCGCGGATACTGGGGCCCACACCGATAAACTCATCTTT.

To note about this clone: A much more abundant neighbour one base away suggests this may be a read error. The chain carries TRDV2 and TRDJ3; a possible D gene is TRDD3 (6 bases). There are 19 residues in the CDR3. In germline, CDR1 is GEAIGNYY, CDR2 EKD. The CDR3: CACDTAVGIPSRDTRQMFF. The CDR3 DNA reads as TGTGCCTGTGACACCGCTGTGGGGATCCCCTCCCGGGACACCCGACAGATGTTTTTC.

This clone showed up just a few times. With a much larger clone just one base away, this may be a read error. The V and J genes are TRDV2 and TRDJ3; 7 bases fit TRDD3. Germline V gives CDR1 GEAIGNYY, CDR2 EKD. CDR3 length: 18 amino acids. The CDR3 bases are TGTGCCCGTGACACCGGTGGATACGCGGCCTGGGACACCCGACAGATGTTTTTC. Protein product: CARDTGGYAAWDTRQMFF.